This T cell receptor (beta chain) emerged from a study of technical replicates of blood from a handful of donors. This CDR3 has 14 amino acids. V dropped 4 bases and J dropped 1 base, with 8 bases sitting between them. Germline CDR1 reads LNHDA; CDR2 reads SQIVND (reference sequence). The table came from immunoSEQ multiplex PCR; TCRdb's copy has only in-frame clones and leaves some out. The sample has fewer than 85,000 clones; under 95% are singletons. This chain connects TRBV19 to TRBJ1-5, with a tentative D call TRBD1 (5 bases). This receptor was identified in a human donor in good health. The sample comprised T cells isolated from PBMCs. The CDR3 DNA reads as TGTGCCAGTAGTAGGACATTAAGCAATCAGCCCCAGCATTTT. Its protein is CASSRTLSNQPQHF. The variable domain in full, with the rest retrieved from reference TRBV19 and TRBJ1-5, is DGGITQSPKYLFRKEGQNVTLSCEQNLNHDAMYWYRQDPGQGLRLIYYSQIVNDFQKGDIAEGYSVSREKKESFPLTVTSAQKNPTAFYLCASSRTLSNQPQHFGDGTRLSIL.